This TCR beta chain was sequenced for a study of T-cell reconstitution after alpha-beta-depleted transplantation in children. This clonotype was seen ten or more times. This CDR3 comprises 13 residues. Trimming pared 5 bases from V and 3 bases from J, leaving 11 bases between. Preparation of the TCRbeta library used unique molecular identifiers. MiXCR, applied by TCRdb to the PCR reads, yields one record per CDR3 protein. The sample has roughly 610,000 distinct CDR3 sequences; 8% to 11% are singletons. V gene TRBV12-3 or TRBV12-4 combines with J gene TRBJ2-7; D gene uncertain. The sequencing here drew on PBMCs from the stem cell graft donor, taken from the stem cell graft. This sequence originates from a human donor who donated a stem cell graft to a child with acute myeloid leukemia. CDR3 DNA sequence: TGTGCCAGCAGTCAAACTTCTTACTACGAGCAGTACTTC. It yields the protein CASSQTSYYEQYF.